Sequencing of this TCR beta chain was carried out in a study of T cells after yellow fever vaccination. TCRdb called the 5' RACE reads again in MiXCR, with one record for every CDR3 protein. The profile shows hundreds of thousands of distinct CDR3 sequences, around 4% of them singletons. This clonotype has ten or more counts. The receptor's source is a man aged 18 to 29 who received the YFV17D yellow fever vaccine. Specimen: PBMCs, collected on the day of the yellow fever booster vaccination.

The CDR3 loop reads CASSPRDRFPNEKLFF. DNA of the CDR3: TGTGCCAGCAGTCCCCGAGACAGGTTCCCTAATGAAAAACTGTTTTTT. V and J are TRBV12-3 or TRBV12-4 and TRBJ1-4; TRBD1 is a possible D gene (6 bases). The V end lost 5 bases, the J end lost 3 bases, and 16 bases lay between the germline ends. CDR3 length: 16 residues.